This T cell receptor (beta chain) is drawn from a study of blood T cells in healthy people across ages. The CDR3 sequence is 15 residues long. Germline values: CDR1 SGHDN, CDR2 FVKESK. V gave up 0 bases and J gave up 6 bases; unmatched junction bases: 4. The second PCR ran roughly 7 to 11 cycles with a sample-barcoded 5' primer and J-beta primers. MiXCR was run by TCRdb on the 5' RACE reads, yielding one entry per CDR3 protein. In the table there are some 1,000,000 distinct CDR3 sequences, about 23% of which are singletons. Another study also made use of these data, one on T cells of mothers and their children.

The TCR was taken from a girl aged 2 to 10 in good health. The sequencing sample was made of blood. The rearrangement uses TRBV14 and TRBJ2-3; 9 bases fit TRBD2. CDR3 loop: CASSQERGGPDTQYF. Written as DNA, the CDR3 is TGTGCCAGCAGCCAAGAGCGGGGGGGCCCGGATACGCAGTATTTT.